This entry lists 19 T cell receptor beta chains sequenced from one sample in a study of T cell changes during pregnancy in multiple sclerosis. Sequencing used immunoSEQ multiplex PCR; TCRdb keeps in-frame clones, though not all of them. Among more than 55,000 clones listed, around 90% were seen once. The input for sequencing was peripheral blood, taken in the third trimester of pregnancy. These TCRs come from a female donor with multiple sclerosis, enrolled in a pregnancy study.

The chain links TRBV6-1 to TRBJ2-3; D perhaps matches TRBD2 (5 bases). V was clipped by 4 bases and J by 6 bases, with 11 bases between them. CDR3 size: 13 residues. Germline loops: CDR1 MNHNS, CDR2 SASEGT. The CDR3 region is CASSARTEDTQYF. In DNA form, the CDR3 reads TGTGCCAGCAGTGCTAGGACTGAGGATACGCAGTATTTT.

The rearrangement uses TRBV4-1 and TRBJ2-7; 8 positions agree with TRBD2. CDR3 length: 13 amino acids. V trimming: 8 bases; J trimming: 5 bases; junction bases outside the gene matches: 8. Germline V gene lookup returns CDR1 MGHRA and CDR2 YSYEKL. The CDR3 is CASAWVSGNEQYF. The CDR3 DNA reads TGCGCCAGCGCTTGGGTTAGCGGGAACGAGCAGTACTTC.

The V and J genes are TRBV28 and TRBJ2-1; a weak D match, TRBD1 (6 bases). Trimming cost V 6 bases and J 8 bases, with 23 bases left between them. The germline V gene has CDR1 MDHEN and CDR2 SYDVKM. This CDR3 is 16 amino acids long. The CDR3 protein is CASSAISGVLVHEQFF. As DNA, the CDR3 is TGTGCCAGCAGCGCCATCTCAGGGGTCTTGGTTCATGAGCAGTTCTTC. Supplemented by reference TRBV28 and TRBJ2-1, the full variable domain reads DVKVTQSSRYLVKRTGEKVFLECVQDMDHENMFWYRQDPGLGLRLIYFSYDVKMKEKGDIPEGYSVSREKKERFSLILESASTNQTSMYLCASSAISGVLVHEQFFGPGTRLTVL.

J is TRBJ1-4 and V is TRBV18; D remains unclear. CDR3 length equals 17 residues. V was trimmed by 3 bases and J by 2 bases, leaving 16 bases between them. The germline V gene encodes CDR1 KGHSH and CDR2 LQKENI. This chain's CDR3 is CASSPRGGRLTNEKLFF. As DNA, the CDR3 is TGTGCCAGCTCACCTCGGGGAGGAAGATTGACTAATGAAAAACTGTTTTTT.

V and J are TRBV28 and TRBJ1-1; D is uncertain. The CDR3 length is 14 residues. CDR1 and CDR2 from the germline V gene are MDHEN and SYDVKM. Trimming stripped 10 bases from V and 1 base from J, with 16 bases between. Here the CDR3 DNA reads TGTGCCACCTTTCACCCTTACAGGAACACTGAAGCTTTCTTT. Protein product: CATFHPYRNTEAFF.

This chain connects TRBV2 to TRBJ1-1, with D perhaps matching TRBD1 (5 bases). Germline loops: CDR1 SNHLY, CDR2 FYNNEI. The CDR3 runs to 13 residues. Between the trimmed V and J ends, which lost 4 bases and 3 bases, there was a span of 9 bases. The CDR3 spells CASSVDSYTEAFF. As DNA, the CDR3 is TGTGCCAGCAGTGTTGACAGCTACACTGAAGCTTTCTTT.

This chain links TRBV6-4 with TRBJ2-1, with 8 positions matching TRBD1. The germline V gene has CDR1 MRHNA and CDR2 SNTAGT. The CDR3 consists of 14 residues. J was trimmed by 6 bases and V by 5 bases; bases with no gene match: 6. The CDR3 here is CASSFSGQGNEQFF. In DNA form, the CDR3 reads TGTGCCAGCAGTTTCAGCGGACAGGGCAATGAGCAGTTCTTC.

This sequence joins TRBV28 and TRBJ1-1; perhaps TRBD1 as D (5 bases). Germline V lookup: CDR1 MDHEN, CDR2 SYDVKM. The CDR3 has 14 residues. V was cut by 8 bases and J by 2 bases, with 15 bases left in between. CDR3 nucleotide sequence: TGTGCCAGCCGCCTTTCCTGGGGCAACACTGAAGCTTTCTTT. The encoded protein is CASRLSWGNTEAFF.

The CDR3 bases are TGTGCCAGCAGCGGGACAGGGCTGACCGGGGAGCTGTTTTTT. The encoded protein is CASSGTGLTGELFF. J is TRBJ2-2 and V is TRBV2, with TRBD1 identical over 9 bases. The V and J ends lost 6 bases and 5 bases, in that order; junction bases with no gene match: 4. CDR1 and CDR2 from the germline V gene are SNHLY and FYNNEI. The CDR3 consists of 14 residues.

CDR3 amino acids: CASINIYNSPLHF. CDR3 coding DNA: TGTGCCAGCATAAACATCTATAATTCACCCCTCCACTTT. This chain connects TRBV6-1 to TRBJ1-6, with D hard to call. Trimming removed 7 bases from V and 3 bases from J, with 7 bases in between. This CDR3 comprises 13 residues. Germline V gene lookup returns CDR1 MNHNS and CDR2 SASEGT.

This chain joins TRBV7-9 and TRBJ2-5; TRBD2 aligns across 11 bases. The germline gives CDR1 SEHNR, CDR2 FQNEAQ (reference sequence). Losses at the gene ends were 1 base for V and 0 bases for J; bases not matched to a gene: 1. This CDR3 spans 16 amino acids. CDR3 DNA: TGTGCCAGCAGCTTAGGGACTAGCGGGTACCAAGAGACCCAGTACTTC. Translated, it gives CASSLGTSGYQETQYF.

The V call is TRBV11-2, the J call TRBJ2-2, with 8 bases identical to TRBD1. Looked up from germline, CDR1 is SGHAT and CDR2 is FQNNGV. The length of the CDR3 is 16 residues. V lost 5 bases, J lost 1 base, and 6 bases stayed unmatched. DNA of the CDR3: TGTGCCAGCAGCCAGGCCGGGACAGGGAACACCGGGGAGCTGTTTTTT. Its protein is CASSQAGTGNTGELFF.

The chain employs TRBV5-4 and TRBJ2-7; D not certain. The CDR3 sequence is 14 residues long. Germline V gene lookup returns CDR1 SGHNT and CDR2 YYREEE (reference sequence). V lost 2 bases to trimming and J lost 5 bases, with 14 bases between them. Here the CDR3 DNA reads TGTGCCAGCAGCTTTGGAGTGGCATTCAACGAGCAGTACTTC. Its protein product is CASSFGVAFNEQYF.

The rearrangement uses TRBV30 and TRBJ2-5; possible D gene TRBD2, 5 bases. Germline V gives CDR1 GTSNPN, CDR2 SVGIG (reference sequence). The CDR3 totals 13 residues. The V end was cut by 5 bases, the J end by 5 bases, with 15 bases between. DNA for the CDR3: TGTGCCTGGGCTACAGCGGCCCGGGAGACCCAGTACTTC. Its translation: CAWATAARETQYF.

This chain uses TRBV10-3 with TRBJ2-3; 11 bases fit TRBD2. V shed 3 bases and J 5 bases; nucleotides not matched to a gene: 4. Germline assignment: CDR1 ENHRY and CDR2 SYGVKD. The CDR3 loop spans 15 amino acids. The CDR3 sequence is CAISDPGTSGDTQYF. The CDR3 coding sequence is TGTGCCATCAGTGATCCCGGGACTAGCGGAGATACGCAGTATTTT.

The V gene is TRBV5-1, the J gene TRBJ2-1; tentative D call: TRBD2 (5 bases). This CDR3 has 15 residues. V lost 0 bases to trimming and J lost 6 bases, with 13 bases between them. CDR1 is SGHRS, CDR2 YFSETQ, per germline. CDR3 nucleotides: TGCGCCAGCAGCTTGGGACTATCTAGGCCCAATGAGCAGTTCTTC. Its translation: CASSLGLSRPNEQFF.

The rearrangement uses TRBV7-8 and TRBJ2-7; weak D call: TRBD1 (5 bases). The V gene lost 0 bases and the J gene lost 7 bases, with 16 bases spanning the gap. The CDR3 totals 15 residues. Germline-derived CDR1 and CDR2 are SGHVS and FQNEAQ. The CDR3 DNA reads as TGTGCCAGCAGCTTAGCGAACAAGGGGCCTTTGGAGCAGTACTTC. It codes for CASSLANKGPLEQYF.

CDR3 sequence reads: CSVVQPGQGNEQFF. The CDR3 region has the DNA TGCAGCGTCGTTCAACCGGGACAGGGCAATGAGCAGTTCTTC. This chain links TRBV29-1 with TRBJ2-1, with 9 bases aligning to TRBD1. V was pared by 6 bases and J by 6 bases, with 9 bases of the junction left unmatched. The germline gives CDR1 SQVTM, CDR2 ANQGSEA. The CDR3 covers 14 residues.

V gene TRBV5-1 combines with J gene TRBJ2-5, with D possibly matching TRBD2 (5 bases). The germline CDR1 and CDR2 sequences are SGHRS and YFSETQ. V lost 2 bases to trimming and J lost 2 bases, with 16 bases between them. The CDR3 totals 16 residues. The CDR3 DNA follows: TGCGCCAGCAGCTTCCTACTAGGAAGAACACAAGAGACCCAGTACTTC. This translates into CASSFLLGRTQETQYF. The complete variable domain, with remaining parts taken from reference TRBV5-1 and TRBJ2-5, reads KAGVTQTPRYLIKTRGQQVTLSCSPISGHRSVSWYQQTPGQGLQFLFEYFSETQRNKGNFPGRFSGRQFSNSRSEMNVSTLELGDSALYLCASSFLLGRTQETQYFGPGTRLLVL.